The T cell receptor (beta chain) described here comes from a study of blood T cell repertoires in COVID-19. The overall study: From the United States, Italy and Spain came samples of acute and convalescent COVID-19. In each case, the material was cDNA or gDNA derived from T cells, B-cell-depleted T cells, or PBMCs.

The trim removed 5 bases at V and 6 bases at J, leaving 3 bases unmatched. This CDR3 is built from 12 residues. Patients at the Seattle site were enrolled during active infection and followed longitudinally. In the authors' workflow: From reference gene primer amplification, estimates of nucleated cell counts were derived. Clones were read by immunoSEQ multiplex PCR, and TCRdb kept only the in-frame ones, dropping some. That table supplies the V and J calls and clone size; D and trimming were determined from the DNA. The sample lists 150,000 to 180,000 clones, approximately 85% occurring once. The clonotype originates from a man aged 60 to 69 with COVID-19, enrolled during active disease. The sample comprised peripheral blood. The rearrangement joins TRBV12-3 or TRBV12-4 to TRBJ1-2; 7 nucleotides align to TRBD1. CDR3 loop: CASSGDSHGYTF. In DNA form, the CDR3 reads TGTGCCAGCAGTGGGGACAGCCATGGCTACACCTTC.